The text below deals with one TCR beta chain. This sample stems from a study of TIL therapy for anti-PD-1-resistant metastatic lung cancer. The time point was: pre-treatment sample, taken before nivolumab and TIL therapy. Most excised metastases sampled were pleural nodules or supraclavicular lymph nodes. Germline CDR1 reads SGHDT; CDR2 reads YYEEEE. The length of the CDR3 is 15 residues. V shed 4 bases and J shed 4 bases, with 18 bases lying between them. Sequencing used immunoSEQ v3. TCRdb keeps only in-frame clones here, not all; method: immunoSEQ multiplex PCR. Seen here are about 50,000 clones, about two thirds observed once, and the top ten hold about 6%.

The V and J genes are TRBV5-6 and TRBJ2-7; no definite D call. The source was tumor tissue, collected at baseline. The receptor was isolated from a person aged 30 to 80 with non-small cell lung cancer. CDR3 sequence reads: CASSGVADTIYEQYF. CDR3 in DNA: TGTGCCAGCAGCGGGGTCGCAGATACGATATACGAGCAGTACTTC.